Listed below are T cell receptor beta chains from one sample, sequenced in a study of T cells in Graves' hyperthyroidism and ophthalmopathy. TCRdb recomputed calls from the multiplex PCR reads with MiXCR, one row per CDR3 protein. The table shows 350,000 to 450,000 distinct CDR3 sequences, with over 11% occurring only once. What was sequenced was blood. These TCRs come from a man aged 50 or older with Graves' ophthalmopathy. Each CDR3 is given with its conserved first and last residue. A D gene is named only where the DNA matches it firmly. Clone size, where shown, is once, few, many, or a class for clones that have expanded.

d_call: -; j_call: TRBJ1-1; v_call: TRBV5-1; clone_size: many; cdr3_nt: TGCGCCAGCAGAGTACCAGGGGTCACTGAAGCTTTCTTT; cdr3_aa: CASRVPGVTEAFF
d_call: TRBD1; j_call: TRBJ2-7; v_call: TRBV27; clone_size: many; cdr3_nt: TGTGCCAGCAGTAGCCGGGACAGGGGGCCCTACGAGCAGTACTTC; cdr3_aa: CASSSRDRGPYEQYF
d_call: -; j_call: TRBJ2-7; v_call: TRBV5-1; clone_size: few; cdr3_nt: TGCGCCAGCAGCTTGGGGGAGTTTTCAGTTTCACGAGAGGAGCAGTACTTC; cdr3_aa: CASSLGEFSVSREEQYF
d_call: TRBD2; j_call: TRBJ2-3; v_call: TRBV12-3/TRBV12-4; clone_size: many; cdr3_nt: TGTGCCAGCAGTCTCAGGATGTCGAGCGGGGGAAACCGGGGCACAGATACGCAGTATTTT; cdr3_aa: CASSLRMSSGGNRGTDTQYF
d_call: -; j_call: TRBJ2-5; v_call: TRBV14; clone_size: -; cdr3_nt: TGTACCAGCAGCCCCAATGGGGGGCTTCGGGAGACCCAGTACTTC; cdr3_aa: CTSSPNGGLRETQYF
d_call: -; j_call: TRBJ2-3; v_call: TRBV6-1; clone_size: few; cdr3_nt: TGTGCCAGCACCCCGGGACCACTAAGGGGCACAGATACGCAGTATTTT; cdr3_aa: CASTPGPLRGTDTQYF
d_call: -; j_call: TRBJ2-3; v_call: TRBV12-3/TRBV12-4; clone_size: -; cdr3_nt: TGTGCCAGCAGTTTATATCGAACAGATACGCAGTATTTT; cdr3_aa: CASSLYRTDTQYF
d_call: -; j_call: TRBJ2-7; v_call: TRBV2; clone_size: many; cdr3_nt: TGTGCCAGCAGCCTGAAACCAGCCTACGAGCAGTACTTC; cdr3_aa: CASSLKPAYEQYF
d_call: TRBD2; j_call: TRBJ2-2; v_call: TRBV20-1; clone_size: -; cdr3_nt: TGCAGTGCTAGACTAGCGGGCTTCACCGGGGAGCTGTTTTTT; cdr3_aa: CSARLAGFTGELFF
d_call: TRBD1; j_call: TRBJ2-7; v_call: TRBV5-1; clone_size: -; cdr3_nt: TGCGCCAGCAGCTTGGCCTTGGACAGGGGATTTGAGCAGTACTTC; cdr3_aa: CASSLALDRGFEQYF
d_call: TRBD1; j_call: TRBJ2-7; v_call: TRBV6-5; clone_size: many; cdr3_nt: TGTGCCAGCAGTTACTCAGTCGGACAGGGCGAAGAGCAGTACTTC; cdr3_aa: CASSYSVGQGEEQYF
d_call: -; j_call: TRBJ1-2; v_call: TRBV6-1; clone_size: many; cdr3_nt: TGTGCCAGCAGCCGGGGGACGCGGGGCTACACCTTC; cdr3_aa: CASSRGTRGYTF
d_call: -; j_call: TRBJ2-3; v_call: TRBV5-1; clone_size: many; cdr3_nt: TGCGCCAGCAGCTTGGGGGTGGGAACACCCACAGATACGCAGTATTTT; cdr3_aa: CASSLGVGTPTDTQYF
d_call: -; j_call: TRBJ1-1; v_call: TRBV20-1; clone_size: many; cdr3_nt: TGCAGTGCTAGAGGTTGGCAGGGATTGAACACTGAAGCTTTCTTT; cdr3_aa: CSARGWQGLNTEAFF
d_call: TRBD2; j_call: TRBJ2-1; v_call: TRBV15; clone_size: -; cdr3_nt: TGTGCCACCAGCAGAGAGGCTAGCGGTAGCTCCTACAATGAGCAGTTCTTC; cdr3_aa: CATSREASGSSYNEQFF
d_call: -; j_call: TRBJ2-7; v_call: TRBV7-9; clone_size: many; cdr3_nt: TGTGCCAGCAGCTCAGGGCCCCGGGACCCGATCTACGAGCAGTACTTC; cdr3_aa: CASSSGPRDPIYEQYF
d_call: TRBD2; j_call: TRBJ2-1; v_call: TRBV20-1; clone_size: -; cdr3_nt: TGCAGTGCTAGGGTTAACGGGAGGCCGGGGTATGAGCAGTTCTTC; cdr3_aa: CSARVNGRPGYEQFF
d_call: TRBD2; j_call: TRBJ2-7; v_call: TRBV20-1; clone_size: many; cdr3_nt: TGCAGTGCTAGTTCGACGGGAGGATCTTACGAGCAGTACTTC; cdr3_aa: CSASSTGGSYEQYF
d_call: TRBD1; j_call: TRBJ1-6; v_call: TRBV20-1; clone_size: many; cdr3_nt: TGCAGTGCTAGAGGGGGACAGGTTGAGATTTCACCCCTCCACTTT; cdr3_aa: CSARGGQVEISPLHF
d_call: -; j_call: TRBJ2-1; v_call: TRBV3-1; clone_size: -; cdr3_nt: TGTGCCAGCAGCCAAGACAATTGGCGGAACAATGAGCAGTTCTTC; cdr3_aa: CASSQDNWRNNEQFF
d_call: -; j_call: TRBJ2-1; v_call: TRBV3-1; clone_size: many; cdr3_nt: TGTGCCAGCAGCCAAGGACAGTTAAATTACAATGAGCAGTTCTTC; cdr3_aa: CASSQGQLNYNEQFF
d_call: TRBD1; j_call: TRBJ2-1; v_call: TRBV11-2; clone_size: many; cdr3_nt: TGTGCCAGCAGCTCTCGACAGGGTAGCTCCTACAATGAGCAGTTCTTC; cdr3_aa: CASSSRQGSSYNEQFF
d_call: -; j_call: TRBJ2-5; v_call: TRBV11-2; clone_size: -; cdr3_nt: TGTGCCAGCAGCCCCCGGACATCCCCCGGGGAGACCCAGTACTTC; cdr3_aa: CASSPRTSPGETQYF
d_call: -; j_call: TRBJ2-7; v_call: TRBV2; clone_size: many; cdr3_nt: TGTGCCAGCAGTGTCCCGGAGGGACCCGACCCCTACGAGCAGTACTTC; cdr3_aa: CASSVPEGPDPYEQYF
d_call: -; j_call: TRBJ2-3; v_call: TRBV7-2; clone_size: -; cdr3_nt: TGTGCCAGCAGCTCCAGACAGGGCACAGATACGCAGTATTTT; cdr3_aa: CASSSRQGTDTQYF
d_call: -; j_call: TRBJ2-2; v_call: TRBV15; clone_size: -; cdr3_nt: TGTGCCACCAGCAGAGAATGGTCGGAGTACACCGGGGAGCTGTTTTTT; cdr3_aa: CATSREWSEYTGELFF
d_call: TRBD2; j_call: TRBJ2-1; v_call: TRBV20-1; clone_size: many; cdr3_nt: TGCAGTGCGCGGAATAGCGGGGGGAACGGGCAGTTCTTC; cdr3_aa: CSARNSGGNGQFF
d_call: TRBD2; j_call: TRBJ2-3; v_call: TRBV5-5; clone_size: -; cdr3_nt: TGTGCCAGCAGCTTGGCCGCGACTAGCGGGCTTAGTACAGATACGCAGTATTTT; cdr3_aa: CASSLAATSGLSTDTQYF
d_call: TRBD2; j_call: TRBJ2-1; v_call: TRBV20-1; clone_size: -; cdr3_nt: TGCAGTGCTAGAGATAGCGGGGCCTACAATGAGCAGCTCTTC; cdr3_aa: CSARDSGAYNEQLF
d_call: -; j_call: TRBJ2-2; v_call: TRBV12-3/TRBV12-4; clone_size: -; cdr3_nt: TGTGCCAGCAGTCCGGGACTCGCTACCGGGGAGCTGTTTTTT; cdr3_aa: CASSPGLATGELFF
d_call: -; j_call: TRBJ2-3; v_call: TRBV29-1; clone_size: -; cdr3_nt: TGCAGCGTTGCTTCAGGGTTATTGGATACGCAGTATTTT; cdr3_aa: CSVASGLLDTQYF
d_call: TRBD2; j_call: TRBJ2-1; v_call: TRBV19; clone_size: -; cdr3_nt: TGTGCCAGTAGGGCATGGACTAGCGGACCAAGCTCCTACAATGAGCAGTTCTTC; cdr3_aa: CASRAWTSGPSSYNEQFF
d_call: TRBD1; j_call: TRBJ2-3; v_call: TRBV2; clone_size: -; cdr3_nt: TGTGCCATCGGGACAGGGGTGCAGTATTTT; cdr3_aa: CAIGTGVQYF
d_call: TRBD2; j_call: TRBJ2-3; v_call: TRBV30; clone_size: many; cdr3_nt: TGTGCCTGGAGTGTAGCGGGAGTCCCCTCCCAGACAGATACGCAGTATTTT; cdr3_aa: CAWSVAGVPSQTDTQYF
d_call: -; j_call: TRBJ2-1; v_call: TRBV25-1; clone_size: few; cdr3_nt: TGTGCCAGCAGTGGGGGGGGGCCCTTACTGAAGAATGAGCAGTTCTTC; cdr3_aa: CASSGGGPLLKNEQFF
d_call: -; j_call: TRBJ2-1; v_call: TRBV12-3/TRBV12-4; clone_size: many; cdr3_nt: TGTGCCAGTCTCCCTCCCGGGAAGGCGCAGTTCTTC; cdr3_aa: CASLPPGKAQFF
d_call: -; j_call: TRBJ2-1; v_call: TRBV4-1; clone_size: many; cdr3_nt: TGCGCCAGCAGCCCAGGGGGGGCTAGCGGAAGATACAATGAGCAGTTCTTC; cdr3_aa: CASSPGGASGRYNEQFF
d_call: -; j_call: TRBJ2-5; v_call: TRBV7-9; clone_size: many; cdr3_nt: TGTGCCAGCAGCAAGCAGGGTGGGGAGACCCAGTACTTC; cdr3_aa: CASSKQGGETQYF
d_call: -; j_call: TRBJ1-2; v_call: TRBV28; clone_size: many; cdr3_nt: TGTGCCAGCAGATTGAGCGGTAACTATGGCTACACCTTC; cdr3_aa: CASRLSGNYGYTF
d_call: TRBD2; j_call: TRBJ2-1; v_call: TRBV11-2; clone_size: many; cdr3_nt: TGTGCCAGCAGCTTTAGACTAGCGGGAGGCCGGGACAATGAGCAGTTCTTC; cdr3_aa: CASSFRLAGGRDNEQFF
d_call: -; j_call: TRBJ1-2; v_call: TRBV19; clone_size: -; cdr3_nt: TGTGCCAGTAGTACCCAAGTCTATGGCTACACCTTC; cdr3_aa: CASSTQVYGYTF